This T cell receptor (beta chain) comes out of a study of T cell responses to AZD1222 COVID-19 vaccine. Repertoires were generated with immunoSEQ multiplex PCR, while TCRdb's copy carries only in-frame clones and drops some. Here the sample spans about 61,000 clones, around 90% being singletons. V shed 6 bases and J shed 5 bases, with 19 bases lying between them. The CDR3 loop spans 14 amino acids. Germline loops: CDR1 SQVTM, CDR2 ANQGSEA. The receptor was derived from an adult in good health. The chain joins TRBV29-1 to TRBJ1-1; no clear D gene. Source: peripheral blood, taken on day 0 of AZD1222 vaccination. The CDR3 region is CSVVTRAAGTEAFF. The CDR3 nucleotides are TGCAGCGTGGTGACGAGGGCCGCGGGGACTGAAGCTTTCTTT.